This record concerns one T cell receptor (beta chain) sequence. CDR3 length: 14 amino acids. Germline values: CDR1 MGHRA, CDR2 YSYEKL. With 3 bases removed from V and 1 base from J, the gap between germline ends came to 9 bases. Per the original data handling: Amplification with reference gene primers provided the estimates of nucleated cell counts. The repertoire was sequenced with immunoSEQ multiplex PCR; TCRdb's copy has only in-frame clones and lacks some. V and J calls and clone size follow that table, whereas D and trimming were derived from the DNA. The sample lists about 180,000 clones; roughly 88% were seen once. This specimen comes from a study of blood T cell repertoires in COVID-19. Whole-study context: There were acute and convalescent COVID-19 samples, and they came from the United States, Italy and Spain. Sample material is recorded as cDNA or gDNA derived from T cells, B-cell-depleted T cells, or PBMCs.

Sequencing was done on a sample of peripheral blood. The J gene is TRBJ1-1, the V gene TRBV4-1; D gene unclear. This TCR was recovered from a man older than 75 with COVID-19, enrolled during active disease. The DNA for the CDR3 is TGCGCCAGCAGCCAGGCCAGGCGGAACACTGAAGCTTTCTTT. Encoded protein: CASSQARRNTEAFF.